These 31 T cell receptor beta chains were all obtained from the same sample, sequenced in a study of graft-versus-host responses after intestinal transplantation. These receptors have no known antigen. Libraries were prepared by immunoSEQ multiplex PCR; TCRdb keeps only in-frame clonotypes and omits some of them. The sample carries tens of thousands of clones, 70% to 90% recorded once. The sample here was unstimulated CD8+ T cells sorted from spleen or lymph node cells, taken before intestinal transplant. These receptors originate from a human donor who received an intestinal transplant.

The rearrangement links TRBV5-1 to TRBJ1-5; D may be TRBD1 (6 bases). Germline V CDR1 and CDR2: SGHRS, YFSETQ. V was shortened by 4 bases and J by 8 bases, with 13 bases between the two germline ends. This CDR3 is built from 13 residues. CDR3: CASSPDQGKPQHF. DNA for the CDR3: TGCGCCAGCAGCCCTGACCAGGGGAAGCCCCAGCATTTT.

The J gene is TRBJ2-1, the V gene TRBV20-1; D gene ambiguous. Trimming shortened V by 1 base and J by 8 bases, and 3 bases separated the two germline ends. The germline gives CDR1 DFQATT, CDR2 SNEGSKA (reference sequence). The CDR3 consists of 10 residues. The CDR3 DNA reads TGCAGTGCTAGAGCCGATGAGCAGTTCTTC. Translation: CSARADEQFF.

The chain couples TRBV6-1 to TRBJ2-5; 12 bases line up with TRBD1. The closer fit of TRBJ2-7 to the DNA end suggests the J call may be wrong. Germline V gene sequence: CDR1 MNHNS, CDR2 SASEGT. This CDR3 is built from 12 residues. In DNA, the CDR3 is TGTGCCAGCCGGGACAGGGGGCTCGAGCAGTACTTC. Protein sequence: CASRDRGLEQYF.

V usage is TRBV27 and J usage is TRBJ2-1; perhaps TRBD2 as D (6 bases). Germline CDR1 is MNHEY and CDR2 is SMNVEV (reference sequence). Trimming took off 0 bases at V and 3 bases at J, with 12 bases between the two ends. The CDR3 length is 16 residues. This CDR3 reads CASSLSKRVYYNEQFF. CDR3 bases: TGTGCCAGCAGTTTATCGAAGCGGGTATACTACAATGAGCAGTTCTTC.

This chain joins TRBV28 and TRBJ2-5, with a weak D call TRBD2 (6 bases). Per germline, CDR1 MDHEN and CDR2 SYDVKM. This CDR3 is built from 16 residues. V gave up 3 bases and J gave up 1 base, with 15 bases separating them. The CDR3 sequence is CASSLGPRAGQETQYF. The DNA of the CDR3 is TGTGCCAGCAGTTTGGGTCCCCGAGCGGGCCAAGAGACCCAGTACTTC.

V is TRBV4-1 and J is TRBJ1-5, with TRBD1 matching 9 bases. Trimming removed 1 base from V and 7 bases from J; junction bases left unmatched: 5. CDR3 length equals 15 residues. The germline V gene encodes CDR1 MGHRA and CDR2 YSYEKL. The CDR3 region is CASSQGTGEGQPQHF. The CDR3 nucleotides are TGCGCCAGCAGCCAAGGGACAGGGGAGGGCCAGCCCCAGCATTTT.

J is TRBJ2-1 and V is TRBV19, with 8 bases aligning to TRBD2. Unmatched junction bases numbered 4, after V lost 3 bases and J lost 0 bases. The CDR3 sequence is 16 residues long. CDR1 and CDR2 from the germline V gene are LNHDA and SQIVND (reference sequence). CDR3 nucleotide sequence: TGTGCCAGTAGTATGTCCGGGACTAGCTCCTACAATGAGCAGTTCTTC. Translating gives CASSMSGTSSYNEQFF.

This clone was recorded a few times. The V gene is TRBV19, the J gene TRBJ2-7; 7 bases match TRBD2. The ends lost 4 bases at V and 4 bases at J; junction bases unmatched: 4. CDR1 is LNHDA, CDR2 SQIVND, per germline (reference sequence). This CDR3 has 13 amino acids. CDR3 sequence: CASSTHGGYEQYF. DNA of the CDR3: TGTGCCAGTAGTACTCACGGGGGGTACGAGCAGTACTTC.

J is TRBJ1-4 and V is TRBV27, with D possibly being TRBD1 (5 bases). With 6 bases removed from V and 8 bases from J, the gap between germline ends came to 19 bases. This CDR3 is 15 amino acids long. CDR1 is MNHEY, CDR2 SMNVEV, per germline (reference sequence). The CDR3 DNA follows: TGTGCCAGCAGGCGTGGGGTCAGGGCGCGGGAAAAACTGTTTTTT. This sequence encodes CASRRGVRAREKLFF.

In this sample, this clone turned up once. V gene TRBV28 combines with J gene TRBJ2-3; D is perhaps TRBD2 (5 bases). Germline CDR1 reads MDHEN; CDR2 reads SYDVKM. The CDR3 spans 14 residues. The V gene lost 4 bases and the J gene lost 4 bases, with 12 bases spanning the gap. As DNA, the CDR3 is TGTGCCAGCAGTTCCCGGGAACTGGCAGATACGCAGTATTTT. Translating gives CASSSRELADTQYF. Full variable domain (rest looked up from reference TRBV28 and TRBJ2-3): DVKVTQSSRYLVKRTGEKVFLECVQDMDHENMFWYRQDPGLGLRLIYFSYDVKMKEKGDIPEGYSVSREKKERFSLILESASTNQTSMYLCASSSRELADTQYFGPGTRLTVL.

The chain links TRBV9 to TRBJ2-5; 7 bases agree with TRBD2. The DNA matches TRBJ2-7 better at its end, which makes the J call doubtful. The CDR3 covers 14 residues. Germline-derived CDR1 and CDR2 are SGDLS and YYNGEE. The DNA for the CDR3 is TGTGCCAGCAGCGTTGGGGGGGGAGCCTACGAGCAGTACTTC. Encoded protein: CASSVGGGAYEQYF.

The V and J genes are TRBV5-1 and TRBJ2-2; perhaps TRBD1 as D (5 bases). Trimming cost V 7 bases and J 0 bases, with 16 bases left between them. The CDR3 consists of 16 residues. Germline V gene sequence: CDR1 SGHRS, CDR2 YFSETQ. CDR3 sequence reads: CASCKTGLSNTGELFF. CDR3 nucleotides: TGCGCCAGCTGCAAAACAGGTTTATCGAACACCGGGGAGCTGTTTTTT.

This clone was seen a single time. The rearrangement joins TRBV19 to TRBJ1-6; 10 bases match TRBD1. This CDR3 region has 18 residues. Looked up from germline, CDR1 is LNHDA and CDR2 is SQIVND (reference sequence). V was pared by 5 bases and J by 6 bases, with 13 bases of the junction left unmatched. This CDR3 reads CASSPVASGTGANSPLHF. In nucleotides, the CDR3 is TGTGCCAGTAGTCCCGTCGCCTCCGGGACAGGGGCTAATTCACCCCTCCACTTT.

The chain links TRBV4-1 to TRBJ2-5; 11 positions agree with TRBD1. J was trimmed by 5 bases and V by 0 bases; bases with no gene match: 11. The germline V gene has CDR1 MGHRA and CDR2 YSYEKL. The CDR3 has 18 residues. CDR3 DNA: TGCGCCAGCAGCCAAGACTGGGGGACAGGGGGGACGTCGGAGACCCAGTACTTC. Amino acids: CASSQDWGTGGTSETQYF.

The rearrangement uses TRBV7-9 and TRBJ2-1; perhaps TRBD2 as D (5 bases). This CDR3 spans 14 amino acids. V was shortened by 4 bases and J by 13 bases, with 20 bases between the two germline ends. Germline lookup yields CDR1 SEHNR and CDR2 FQNEAQ (reference sequence). Written as DNA, the CDR3 is TGTGCCAGCAGCTCCTGGGAGCGGCCCAAACCCCAGTTCTTC. This sequence encodes CASSSWERPKPQFF.

The rearrangement joins TRBV7-9 to TRBJ2-7; 7 bases map to TRBD2. V shed 1 base, J shed 3 bases, and the junction held 3 bases outside the gene matches. The length of the CDR3 is 14 residues. Germline V CDR1 and CDR2: SEHNR, FQNEAQ (reference sequence). The CDR3 DNA reads as TGTGCCAGCAGCTTAGAAGGCGGGGGCTACGAGCAGTACTTC. Amino acid sequence: CASSLEGGGYEQYF.

The chain couples TRBV27 to TRBJ2-5, with 14 bases matching TRBD2. The CDR3 is 16 amino acids. The V segment lost 9 bases and the J segment 5 bases; nucleotides outside the gene matches: 11. Germline-derived CDR1 and CDR2 are MNHEY and SMNVEV (reference sequence). The CDR3 nucleotides read TGTGCCAGTTCAGGACTAGCGGGAGGAGGGTGGGAGACCCAGTACTTC. Protein sequence: CASSGLAGGGWETQYF.

V usage is TRBV2 and J usage is TRBJ2-1; 8 positions agree with TRBD1. This CDR3 region has 17 residues. Germline V CDR1 and CDR2: SNHLY, FYNNEI. V lost 3 bases and J lost 4; bases outside the gene matches: 11. The DNA for the CDR3 is TGTGCCAGCAGTGAGTCGGGCAGGGGGCGCGTGTACAATGAGCAGTTCTTC. Protein: CASSESGRGRVYNEQFF.

CDR3 nucleotide sequence: TGTGCCAGCAGCATCTACAGGGGGCGAGAGACCCAGTACTTC. Protein: CASSIYRGRETQYF. J is TRBJ2-5 and V is TRBV7-9; 9 bases agree with TRBD1. This CDR3 has 14 residues. Trimming at V came to 5 bases and at J to 4 bases, leaving 5 bases not matched to a gene. CDR1 and CDR2 from the germline V gene are SEHNR and FQNEAQ (reference sequence).

The chain joins TRBV27 to TRBJ2-1; D gene unclear. Trimming removed 4 bases at V and 2 bases at J, with 12 bases between. Germline V gene lookup returns CDR1 MNHEY and CDR2 SMNVEV (reference sequence). The CDR3 runs to 15 residues. The DNA of the CDR3 is TGTGCCAGCAGTTCCCAGTTGCCAGCCTACAATGAGCAGTTCTTC. It yields the protein CASSSQLPAYNEQFF.

The V and J genes are TRBV10-1 and TRBJ2-2; D call uncertain. V lost 3 bases and J lost 0, with 11 bases in between. Germline-derived CDR1 and CDR2 are WNHNN and SYGVQD (reference sequence). This CDR3 contains 16 residues. The CDR3 region is CASSDRNGANTGELFF. The DNA for the CDR3 is TGCGCCAGCAGTGATAGGAACGGAGCGAACACCGGGGAGCTGTTTTTT.

This chain uses TRBV7-9 with TRBJ2-1, with a tentative D call TRBD2 (6 bases). Trimming pared 4 bases from V and 3 bases from J, leaving 7 bases between. CDR3 length equals 13 residues. Looked up from germline, CDR1 is SEHNR and CDR2 is FQNEAQ (reference sequence). CDR3 sequence: CASSSTSYNEQFF. The CDR3 nucleotides are TGTGCCAGCAGCTCGACTAGCTACAATGAGCAGTTCTTC. Based on the CDR3 plus reference TRBV7-9 and TRBJ2-1, the full variable domain is DTGVSQNPRHKITKRGQNVTFRCDPISEHNRLYWYRQTLGQGPEFLTYFQNEAQLEKSRLLSDRFSAERPKGSFSTLEIQRTEQGDSAMYLCASSSTSYNEQFFGPGTRLTVL.

The chain carries TRBV9 and TRBJ2-2; D ambiguous. Trimming took 0 bases from V and 0 from J, leaving 3 bases between them. Germline values: CDR1 SGDLS, CDR2 YYNGEE. CDR3 length equals 14 residues. CDR3 sequence (DNA): TGTGCCAGCAGCGTAGTCGCGAACACCGGGGAGCTGTTTTTT. Translated, it gives CASSVVANTGELFF.

The rearrangement uses TRBV7-9 and TRBJ1-2; 8 bases are a match to TRBD1. CDR1 is SEHNR, CDR2 FQNEAQ, per germline (reference sequence). CDR3 length equals 16 residues. With 4 bases clipped from V and 5 bases from J, the junction kept 12 bases outside the gene matches. The CDR3 sequence: CASSSLTGATPYGYTF. DNA of the CDR3: TGTGCCAGCAGCTCCTTGACAGGGGCTACTCCATATGGCTACACCTTC.

V is TRBV5-4 and J is TRBJ2-3; possible D gene TRBD2, 6 bases. CDR1 is SGHNT and CDR2 is YYREEE in the germline V gene (reference sequence). Trimming left V 4 bases short and J 5 bases short, with 17 bases between. The CDR3 is 15 amino acids. The CDR3 region has the DNA TGTGCCAGCAGCCAAGATCCCGGGGGTGGAGATACGCAGTATTTT. As protein: CASSQDPGGGDTQYF.

V and J are TRBV13 and TRBJ2-7; TRBD1 aligns across 11 bases. V lost 5 bases, J lost 6 bases, and 6 bases stayed unmatched. CDR3 length equals 14 residues. Germline V gene data show CDR1 as PRHDT and CDR2 as FYEKMQ (reference sequence). CDR3 sequence: CASSVDRGQGEQYF. The CDR3 DNA reads as TGTGCCAGCAGCGTGGACAGGGGGCAGGGCGAGCAGTACTTC. Looking up the rest from reference TRBV13 and TRBJ2-7 gives the full variable domain: AAGVIQSPRHLIKEKRETATLKCYPIPRHDTVYWYQQGPGQDPQFLISFYEKMQSDKGSIPDRFSAQQFSDYHSELNMSSLELGDSALYFCASSVDRGQGEQYFGPGTRLTVT.

The rearrangement links TRBV27 to TRBJ1-2; 8 nucleotides align to TRBD1. V was pared by 2 bases and J by 4 bases, with 3 bases of the junction left unmatched. CDR1 MNHEY and CDR2 SMNVEV come from the germline V gene (reference sequence). The CDR3 has 14 amino acids. CDR3 nucleotides: TGTGCCAGCAGTTTAGCCGGGACAGGCTATGGCTACACCTTC. Amino acid sequence: CASSLAGTGYGYTF.

The V gene is TRBV4-2, the J gene TRBJ1-1, with TRBD1 identical over 8 bases. Germline V lookup: CDR1 LGHNA, CDR2 YNFKEQ. V dropped 2 bases and J dropped 3; count of bases not matched to a gene: 2. CDR3 size: 14 residues. CDR3 amino acids: CASSQLDRDTEAFF. DNA for the CDR3: TGTGCCAGCAGCCAATTGGACAGGGACACTGAAGCTTTCTTT.

The gene calls are TRBV28 and TRBJ1-2, with 7 bases that match TRBD1. The CDR3 covers 14 residues. Trimming at V came to 5 bases and at J to 7 bases, leaving 10 bases not matched to a gene. CDR1 is MDHEN and CDR2 is SYDVKM in the germline V gene. CDR3 in DNA: TGTGCCAGCAGTCCCAGGACAGGACTCTTTGGCTACACCTTC. Protein product: CASSPRTGLFGYTF.

The V call is TRBV5-1, the J call TRBJ1-6, with 8 positions matching TRBD1. V dropped 5 bases and J dropped 7; count of bases not matched to a gene: 8. The CDR3 has 15 residues. From germline, CDR1 is SGHRS and CDR2 YFSETQ. The CDR3 DNA sequence: TGCGCCAGCAGTTTACGGACAGGGATGAATTCACCCCTCCACTTT. Translated: CASSLRTGMNSPLHF. The full variable domain, its missing parts supplied by reference TRBV5-1 and TRBJ1-6, is KAGVTQTPRYLIKTRGQQVTLSCSPISGHRSVSWYQQTPGQGLQFLFEYFSETQRNKGNFPGRFSGRQFSNSRSEMNVSTLELGDSALYLCASSLRTGMNSPLHFGNGTRLTVT.

This rearrangement joins TRBV13 to TRBJ1-1, with TRBD1 matching 7 bases. Germline CDR1 reads PRHDT; CDR2 reads FYEKMQ (reference sequence). There are 14 residues in the CDR3. Unmatched junction bases numbered 7, after V lost 3 bases and J lost 6 bases. The CDR3, as DNA: TGTGCCAGCAGCTTGAGGGGGCAGGGGGCTGAAGCTTTCTTT. Protein sequence: CASSLRGQGAEAFF.